This T cell receptor (beta chain) was recorded in a study of T cells after yellow fever vaccination. The wider study: Separation of EM, EMRA, CM and Tscm memory subsets by sorting relied on CD3, CD45RA, CCR7 and CD95. Overall study findings and caveats: Across the CD4 and CD8 compartments, a small share of clonotypes was present in both. Post-booster repertoires again held most primary-vaccination clones (about 96% CD4, just under 90% CD8). In FACS-sorted repertoires, abundant clonotypes from the bulk population could appear as contaminants.

TCRdb fed the 5' RACE reads into MiXCR, producing one record per CDR3 protein. The table includes around 30,000 distinct CDR3 sequences, roughly a tenth detected once. CDR3 size: 14 residues. Trimming shortened V by 5 bases and J by 0 bases, and 11 bases separated the two germline ends. The germline V gene has CDR1 SGHRS and CDR2 YFSETQ. This clonotype has only a few counts. The source of this sequence is a man younger than 35 who received the YFV17D yellow fever vaccine. Material: PBMCs, either bulk or a sorted T-cell subset (CD4+, CD8+, memory, or dextramer-sorted; not recorded which), obtained roughly 15 days after the first yellow fever vaccination. The rearrangement uses TRBV5-1 and TRBJ1-1; no clear D gene. CDR3 amino acids: CASRMAVLNTEAFF. The CDR3 nucleotides are TGCGCCAGCAGGATGGCGGTGCTGAACACTGAAGCTTTCTTT.